Below are 8 T cell receptor beta chains sequenced from a single sample in a study of blood T cell repertoires in COVID-19. Measured with immunoSEQ multiplex PCR; TCRdb has only the in-frame clones, and not every one. The table shows about 100,000 clones, with about four fifths occurring only once. The material sequenced was peripheral blood. The receptors shown here come from a human donor in a cohort sampled during active COVID-19.

The V and J genes are TRBV5-1 and TRBJ2-1, with 7 bases fitting TRBD2. J gave up 6 bases and V 2 bases, and 5 bases lay outside the gene matches. Germline V gives CDR1 SGHRS, CDR2 YFSETQ. The CDR3 consists of 14 residues. The CDR3 spells CASSFVSSGNEQFF. In nucleotides, the CDR3 is TGCGCCAGCAGCTTTGTATCTAGCGGCAATGAGCAGTTCTTC.

The DNA of the CDR3 is TGCGCCAGCAGCTATGCACAGGATAACACTGAAGCTTTCTTT. Translation gives CASSYAQDNTEAFF. The J gene is TRBJ1-1, the V gene TRBV5-1, with D maybe TRBD1 (5 bases). CDR1 is SGHRS and CDR2 is YFSETQ in the germline V gene. The V gene lost 3 bases and the J gene lost 2 bases, with 11 bases spanning the gap. This CDR3 comprises 14 residues.

The gene calls are TRBV7-9 and TRBJ2-1, with 9 bases that match TRBD2. CDR3 length: 16 residues. Germline trimming cut 1 base from V and 6 bases from J; bases unmatched to any gene: 7. Germline loops: CDR1 SEHNR, CDR2 FQNEAQ (reference sequence). The CDR3 reads CASSLGVAGDLNEQFF. CDR3 sequence (DNA): TGTGCCAGCAGCTTAGGGGTAGCGGGAGACCTCAATGAGCAGTTCTTC. Drawing the rest from reference TRBV7-9 and TRBJ2-1, the complete variable domain is DTGVSQNPRHKITKRGQNVTFRCDPISEHNRLYWYRQTLGQGPEFLTYFQNEAQLEKSRLLSDRFSAERPKGSFSTLEIQRTEQGDSAMYLCASSLGVAGDLNEQFFGPGTRLTVL.

The J gene is TRBJ1-1, the V gene TRBV19; no reliable D call. CDR3 length: 13 amino acids. CDR1 is LNHDA, CDR2 SQIVND, per germline (reference sequence). The germline V and J ends were trimmed by 6 bases and 1 base, with 9 bases remaining between them. CDR3 loop: CASRVVENTEAFF. The CDR3 DNA reads as TGTGCCAGTAGGGTAGTAGAGAACACTGAAGCTTTCTTT.

The V call is TRBV19, the J call TRBJ2-5, with D maybe TRBD1 (5 bases). V shed 4 bases and J shed 2 bases, with 8 bases lying between them. Germline CDR1 LNHDA, CDR2 SQIVND (reference sequence). The length of the CDR3 is 13 residues. In nucleotides, the CDR3 is TGTGCCAGTAGTAGGGGCCATCAAGAGACCCAGTACTTC. Translated: CASSRGHQETQYF.

The chain recombines TRBV5-6 with TRBJ2-1; weak D call: TRBD1 (5 bases). The CDR3 has 13 residues. Looked up from germline, CDR1 is SGHDT and CDR2 is YYEEEE. Trimming pared 4 bases from V and 15 bases from J, leaving 20 bases between. The chain's CDR3 is CASSQSPQGVRFF. The CDR3 bases are TGTGCCAGCAGCCAGAGTCCCCAGGGTGTGCGGTTCTTC.

DNA for the CDR3: TGCGCCAGCAGCTTTACTTCCTACGAGCAGTACTTC. It codes for CASSFTSYEQYF. The J gene is TRBJ2-7, the V gene TRBV5-1; no clear D. Per germline, CDR1 SGHRS and CDR2 YFSETQ. The ends were cut back, 2 bases at V and 1 base at J, with 4 bases in the middle. The CDR3 totals 12 residues.

This chain joins TRBV7-6 and TRBJ2-5, with TRBD1 matching over 7 bases. Germline V gene lookup returns CDR1 SGHVS and CDR2 FNYEAQ. The CDR3 is made up of 14 amino acids. V lost 5 bases and J lost 1; bases outside the gene matches: 4. Here the CDR3 reads CASSPRTGQETQYF. The CDR3 bases are TGTGCCAGCAGCCCGAGGACAGGCCAAGAGACCCAGTACTTC.